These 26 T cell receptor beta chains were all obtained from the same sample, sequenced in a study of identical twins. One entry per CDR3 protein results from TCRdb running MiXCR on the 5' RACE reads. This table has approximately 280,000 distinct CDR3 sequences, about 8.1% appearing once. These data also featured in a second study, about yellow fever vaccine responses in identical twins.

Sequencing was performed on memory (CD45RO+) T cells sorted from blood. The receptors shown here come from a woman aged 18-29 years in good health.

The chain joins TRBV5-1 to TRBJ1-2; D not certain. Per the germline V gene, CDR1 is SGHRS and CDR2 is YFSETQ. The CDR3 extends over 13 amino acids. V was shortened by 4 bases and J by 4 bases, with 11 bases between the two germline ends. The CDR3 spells CASSMNPGYGYTF. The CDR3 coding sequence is TGCGCCAGCAGCATGAATCCGGGCTATGGCTACACCTTC. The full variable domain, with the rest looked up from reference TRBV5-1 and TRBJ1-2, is KAGVTQTPRYLIKTRGQQVTLSCSPISGHRSVSWYQQTPGQGLQFLFEYFSETQRNKGNFPGRFSGRQFSNSRSEMNVSTLELGDSALYLCASSMNPGYGYTFGSGTRLTVV.

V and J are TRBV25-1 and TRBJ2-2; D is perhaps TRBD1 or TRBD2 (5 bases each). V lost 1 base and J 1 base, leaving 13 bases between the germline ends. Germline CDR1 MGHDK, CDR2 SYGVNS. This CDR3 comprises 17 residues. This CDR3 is CASSEFGPGLNTGELFF. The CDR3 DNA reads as TGTGCCAGCAGTGAATTCGGCCCGGGGCTGAACACCGGGGAGCTGTTTTTT.

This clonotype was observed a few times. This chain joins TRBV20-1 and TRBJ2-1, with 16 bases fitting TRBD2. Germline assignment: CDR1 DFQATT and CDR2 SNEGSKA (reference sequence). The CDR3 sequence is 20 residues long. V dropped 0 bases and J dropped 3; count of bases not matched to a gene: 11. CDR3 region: CSARDATGLAGGKGYNEQFF. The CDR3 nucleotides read TGCAGTGCTAGAGATGCGACGGGACTAGCGGGGGGGAAGGGCTACAATGAGCAGTTCTTC.

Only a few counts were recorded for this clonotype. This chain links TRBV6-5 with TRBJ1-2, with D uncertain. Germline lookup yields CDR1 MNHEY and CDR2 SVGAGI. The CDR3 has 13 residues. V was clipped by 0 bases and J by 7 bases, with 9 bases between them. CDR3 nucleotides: TGTGCCAGCAGTTACTCGATGAGAGTTGGCTACACCTTC. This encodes CASSYSMRVGYTF.

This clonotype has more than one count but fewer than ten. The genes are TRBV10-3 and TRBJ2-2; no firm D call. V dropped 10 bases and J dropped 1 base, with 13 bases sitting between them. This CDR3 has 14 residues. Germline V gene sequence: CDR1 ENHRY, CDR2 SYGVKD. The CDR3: CATSSPLNTGELFF. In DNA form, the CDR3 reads TGTGCCACCTCATCCCCCCTGAACACCGGGGAGCTGTTTTTT.

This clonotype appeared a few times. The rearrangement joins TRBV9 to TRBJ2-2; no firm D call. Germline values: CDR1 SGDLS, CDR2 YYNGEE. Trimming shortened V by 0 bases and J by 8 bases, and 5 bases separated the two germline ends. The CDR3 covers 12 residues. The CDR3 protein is CASSVGLGELFF. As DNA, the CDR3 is TGTGCCAGCAGCGTAGGTCTTGGGGAGCTGTTTTTT.

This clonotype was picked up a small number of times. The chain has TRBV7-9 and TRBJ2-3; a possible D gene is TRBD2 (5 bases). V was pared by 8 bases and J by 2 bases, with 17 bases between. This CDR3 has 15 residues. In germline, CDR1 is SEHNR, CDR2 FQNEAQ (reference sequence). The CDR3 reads CASLAEGLYTDTQYF. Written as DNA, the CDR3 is TGTGCCAGCCTCGCAGAGGGTCTCTACACAGATACGCAGTATTTT.

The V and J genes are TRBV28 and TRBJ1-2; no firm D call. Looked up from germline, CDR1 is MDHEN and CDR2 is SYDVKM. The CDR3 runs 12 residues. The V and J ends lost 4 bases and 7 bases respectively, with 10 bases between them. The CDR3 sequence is CASSSTLVGYTF. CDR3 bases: TGTGCCAGCAGTTCGACACTGGTTGGCTACACCTTC.

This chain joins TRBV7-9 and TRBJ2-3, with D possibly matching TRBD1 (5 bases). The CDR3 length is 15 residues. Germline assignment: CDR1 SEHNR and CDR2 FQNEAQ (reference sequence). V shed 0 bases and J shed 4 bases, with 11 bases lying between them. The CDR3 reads CASSLAGPVADTQYF. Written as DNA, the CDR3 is TGTGCCAGCAGCTTAGCGGGGCCCGTTGCAGATACGCAGTATTTT. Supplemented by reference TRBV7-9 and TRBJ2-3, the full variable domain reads DTGVSQNPRHKITKRGQNVTFRCDPISEHNRLYWYRQTLGQGPEFLTYFQNEAQLEKSRLLSDRFSAERPKGSFSTLEIQRTEQGDSAMYLCASSLAGPVADTQYFGPGTRLTVL.

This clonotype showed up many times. The CDR3 region has the DNA TGTGCCATCAGTGAGAGCGGTCAGGGGAGCACTGAAGCTTTCTTT. It is translated as CAISESGQGSTEAFF. This rearrangement joins TRBV10-3 to TRBJ1-1, with D perhaps matching TRBD1 (6 bases). Germline CDR1 is ENHRY and CDR2 is SYGVKD. The CDR3 is 15 residues long. Trimming took off 2 bases at V and 4 bases at J, with 14 bases between the two ends.

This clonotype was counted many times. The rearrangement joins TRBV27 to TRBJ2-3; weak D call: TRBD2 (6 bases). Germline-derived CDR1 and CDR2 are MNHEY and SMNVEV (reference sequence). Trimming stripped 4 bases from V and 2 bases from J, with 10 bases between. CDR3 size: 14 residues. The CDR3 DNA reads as TGTGCCAGCAGTTCGGGGGTTAACACAGATACGCAGTATTTT. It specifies CASSSGVNTDTQYF.

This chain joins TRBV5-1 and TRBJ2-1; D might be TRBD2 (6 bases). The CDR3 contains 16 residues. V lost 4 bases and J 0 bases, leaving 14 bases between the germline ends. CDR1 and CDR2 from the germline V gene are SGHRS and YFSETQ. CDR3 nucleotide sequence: TGCGCCAGCAGCATTAGCGGCGAAAGCTCCTACAATGAGCAGTTCTTC. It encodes CASSISGESSYNEQFF.

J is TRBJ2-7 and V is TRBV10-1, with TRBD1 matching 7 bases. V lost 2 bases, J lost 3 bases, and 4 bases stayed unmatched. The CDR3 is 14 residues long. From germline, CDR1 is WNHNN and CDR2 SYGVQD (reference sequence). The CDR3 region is CASSEVRGSYEQYF. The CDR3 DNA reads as TGCGCCAGCAGTGAGGTCAGGGGGAGCTACGAGCAGTACTTC.

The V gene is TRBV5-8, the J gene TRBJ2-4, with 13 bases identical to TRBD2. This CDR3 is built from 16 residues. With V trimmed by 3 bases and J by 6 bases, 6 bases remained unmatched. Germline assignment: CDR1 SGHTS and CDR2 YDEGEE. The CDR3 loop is CASSSGLAGVRNIQYF. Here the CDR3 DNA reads TGTGCCAGCAGCTCTGGACTAGCGGGAGTAAGAAACATTCAGTACTTC.

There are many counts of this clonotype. The CDR3 loop is CASSGTGGDYGYTF. In nucleotides, the CDR3 is TGTGCCAGCAGTGGCACAGGGGGCGACTATGGCTACACCTTC. V and J are TRBV12-3 or TRBV12-4 and TRBJ1-2; 9 nucleotides agree with TRBD1. The CDR3 covers 14 residues. Losses at the gene ends were 5 bases for V and 3 bases for J; bases not matched to a gene: 4.

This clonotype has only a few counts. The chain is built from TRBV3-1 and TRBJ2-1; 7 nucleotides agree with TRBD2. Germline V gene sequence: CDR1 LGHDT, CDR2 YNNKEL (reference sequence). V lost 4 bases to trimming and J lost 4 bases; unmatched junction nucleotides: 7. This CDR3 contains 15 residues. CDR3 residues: CASSRPTSRYNEQFF. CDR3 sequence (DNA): TGTGCCAGCAGCCGACCGACTAGCAGATACAATGAGCAGTTCTTC.

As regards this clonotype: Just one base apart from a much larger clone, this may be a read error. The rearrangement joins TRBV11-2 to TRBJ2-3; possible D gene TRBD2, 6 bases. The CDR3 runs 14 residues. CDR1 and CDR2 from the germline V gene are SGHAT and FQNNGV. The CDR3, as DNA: TGTGCCAGCAACTTACTAGCCGGCACAGATACGCAGTATTTT. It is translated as CASNLLAGTDTQYF.

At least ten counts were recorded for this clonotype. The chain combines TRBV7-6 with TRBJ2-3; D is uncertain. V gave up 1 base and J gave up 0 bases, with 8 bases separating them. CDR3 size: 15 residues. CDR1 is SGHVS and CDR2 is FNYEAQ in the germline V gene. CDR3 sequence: CASSLGRKSTDTQYF. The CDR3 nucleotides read TGTGCCAGCAGCTTAGGGCGGAAAAGCACAGATACGCAGTATTTT.

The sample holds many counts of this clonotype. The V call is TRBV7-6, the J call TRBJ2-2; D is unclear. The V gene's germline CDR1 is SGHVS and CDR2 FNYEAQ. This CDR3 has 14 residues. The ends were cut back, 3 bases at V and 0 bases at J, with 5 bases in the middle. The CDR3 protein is CASSFQSNTGELFF. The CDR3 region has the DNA TGTGCCAGCAGCTTTCAGTCGAACACCGGGGAGCTGTTTTTT.

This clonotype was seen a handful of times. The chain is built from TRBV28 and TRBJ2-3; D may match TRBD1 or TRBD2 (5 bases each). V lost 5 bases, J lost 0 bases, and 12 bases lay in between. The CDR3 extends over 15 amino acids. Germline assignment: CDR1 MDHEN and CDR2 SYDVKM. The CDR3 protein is CASSGYEGSTDTQYF. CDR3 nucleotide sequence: TGTGCCAGCAGTGGGTACGAGGGGAGCACAGATACGCAGTATTTT.

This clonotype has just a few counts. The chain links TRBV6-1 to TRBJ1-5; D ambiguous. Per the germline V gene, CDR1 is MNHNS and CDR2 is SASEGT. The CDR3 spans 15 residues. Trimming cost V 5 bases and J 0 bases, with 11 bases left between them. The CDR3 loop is CASSRAAYSNQPQHF. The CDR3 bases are TGTGCCAGCAGTCGGGCAGCGTATAGCAATCAGCCCCAGCATTTT.

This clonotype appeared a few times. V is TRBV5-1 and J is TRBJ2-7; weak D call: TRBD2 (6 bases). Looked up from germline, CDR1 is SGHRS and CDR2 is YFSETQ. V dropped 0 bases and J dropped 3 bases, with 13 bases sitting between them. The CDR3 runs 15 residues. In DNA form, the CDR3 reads TGCGCCAGCAGCTTGGCCGGAGGGACTTACTACGAGCAGTACGTC. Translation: CASSLAGGTYYEQYV.

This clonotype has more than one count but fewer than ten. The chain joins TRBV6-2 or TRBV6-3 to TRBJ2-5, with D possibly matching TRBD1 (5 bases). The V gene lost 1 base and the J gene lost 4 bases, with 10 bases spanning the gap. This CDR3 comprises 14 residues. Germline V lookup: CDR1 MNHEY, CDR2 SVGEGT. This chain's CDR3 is CASSYWSTGETQYF. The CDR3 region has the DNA TGTGCCAGCAGTTACTGGAGCACAGGAGAGACCCAGTACTTC.

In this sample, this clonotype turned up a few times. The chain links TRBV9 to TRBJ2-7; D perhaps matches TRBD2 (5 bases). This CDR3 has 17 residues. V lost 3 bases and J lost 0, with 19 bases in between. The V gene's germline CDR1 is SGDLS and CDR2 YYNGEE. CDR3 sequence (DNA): TGTGCCAGCAGCGCCCAGCCCGACTACCCGAGCTCCTACGAGCAGTACGTC. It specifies CASSAQPDYPSSYEQYV.

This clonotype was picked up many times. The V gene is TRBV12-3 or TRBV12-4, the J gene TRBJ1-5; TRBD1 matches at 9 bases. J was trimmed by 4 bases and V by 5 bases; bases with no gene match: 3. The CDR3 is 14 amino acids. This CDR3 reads CASSLGQGNQPQHF. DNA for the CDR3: TGTGCCAGCAGTCTGGGACAGGGAAATCAGCCCCAGCATTTT.

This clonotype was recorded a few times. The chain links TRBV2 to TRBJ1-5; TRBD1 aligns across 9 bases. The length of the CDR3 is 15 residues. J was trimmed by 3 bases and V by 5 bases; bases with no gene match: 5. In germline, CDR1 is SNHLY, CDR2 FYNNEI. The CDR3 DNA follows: TGTGCCAGCAGTTCACAGGGGGCCCACAATCAGCCCCAGCATTTT. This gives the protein CASSSQGAHNQPQHF.